This TCR beta chain was retrieved from a study of blood T cell repertoires in COVID-19. Study-wide background: Acute-phase and convalescent COVID-19 samples originated in the United States, Italy and Spain. The analysed material was cDNA or gDNA that came from T cells, B-cell-depleted T cells, or PBMCs.

This clone was counted a single time. In the source study's methods: Reference gene primers were amplified, and this amplification served to estimate nucleated cell counts. Only in-frame clones appear in the TCRdb table, and some are missing; sequencing was by immunoSEQ multiplex PCR. V and J calls plus clone size are reproduced from that table; the DNA served to infer D and trimming. The sample gives roughly 50,000 clones, roughly 84% of which show up once; 10% to 15% is in the top ten. Germline assignment: CDR1 SQVTM and CDR2 ANQGSEA. The CDR3 is 15 amino acids. V was pared by 5 bases and J by 3 bases, with 11 bases of the junction left unmatched.

This TCR was recovered from a woman at least 80 years old with acute or convalescent COVID-19. The J gene is TRBJ2-3, the V gene TRBV29-1; 7 bases are shared with TRBD2. Sequenced input: peripheral blood. The CDR3 coding sequence is TGCAGCGTTCTTAAAGGGCGGGGGTTAACAGATACGCAGTATTTT. Translated, it gives CSVLKGRGLTDTQYF.